Below, 20 T cell receptor beta chains from the same sample are listed, as sequenced in a study of T cells in Graves' hyperthyroidism and ophthalmopathy. RNA transcripts provided the source from which TCR beta CDR3 regions were amplified. Using the HTBI primer set, a first-round RT-PCR was run on the TCR CDR3. TCRdb used MiXCR to reprocess the multiplex PCR reads, holding one entry per CDR3 protein. This repertoire shows some 560,000 distinct CDR3 sequences, around 13% found once; its top ten account for roughly 13%. Sequences were obtained from blood. These receptors were obtained from a woman aged 40 to 49 with Graves' hyperthyroidism.

The rearrangement links TRBV6-1 to TRBJ2-1, with 8 bases identical to TRBD1. Germline CDR1 and CDR2: MNHNS and SASEGT. The CDR3 is made up of 14 amino acids. The V gene end was trimmed by 4 bases and the J gene end by 9 bases; junction bases not matched to a gene: 8. For the CDR3, the DNA is TGTGCCAGCAGTGTACAAGCAGGGGGCAGTGAGCAGTTCTTC. As protein: CASSVQAGGSEQFF.

Many counts were recorded for this clonotype. The chain recombines TRBV12-3 or TRBV12-4 with TRBJ2-7, with 11 bases aligning to TRBD2. Unmatched junction bases numbered 3, after V lost 3 bases and J lost 5 bases. CDR3 length: 14 residues. The CDR3: CASSFLAGGHEQYF. As DNA, the CDR3 is TGTGCCAGCAGTTTCCTAGCGGGAGGCCACGAGCAGTACTTC.

This chain connects TRBV19 to TRBJ1-1; a possible D gene is TRBD1 (6 bases). Germline loops: CDR1 LNHDA, CDR2 SQIVND (reference sequence). The CDR3 has 14 amino acids. V was cut by 9 bases and J by 5 bases, with 19 bases left in between. Here the CDR3 reads CARPRDKAKTEAFF. The CDR3 DNA reads as TGTGCCAGACCTCGGGACAAGGCGAAGACTGAAGCTTTCTTT.

This clonotype was counted at least ten times. The chain is built from TRBV28 and TRBJ1-5; D gene uncertain. CDR1 MDHEN and CDR2 SYDVKM come from the germline V gene. Between the trimmed V and J ends, which lost 6 bases and 1 base, there was a span of 4 bases. CDR3 length: 12 residues. The DNA for the CDR3 is TGTGCCAGCAGGAAAAGCAATCAGCCCCAGCATTTT. It translates to CASRKSNQPQHF.

J is TRBJ1-1 and V is TRBV10-3; tentative D call: TRBD1 (5 bases). Per the germline V gene, CDR1 is ENHRY and CDR2 is SYGVKD. Between the trimmed V and J ends, which lost 7 bases and 6 bases, there was a span of 12 bases. CDR3 size: 12 residues. As DNA, the CDR3 is TGTGCCATCATTGGGACGGGAGCTGAAGCTTTCTTT. The encoded protein is CAIIGTGAEAFF.

This clonotype was counted ten times or more. V usage is TRBV7-9 and J usage is TRBJ2-7; 11 bases match TRBD2. This CDR3 is 16 amino acids long. Germline CDR1 and CDR2: SEHNR and FQNEAQ (reference sequence). Trimming took 1 base from V and 1 from J; bases not matched to a gene: 3. This chain's CDR3 is CASSLGGLAVSYEQYF. CDR3 DNA sequence: TGTGCCAGCAGCTTAGGGGGACTAGCGGTGTCCTACGAGCAGTACTTC.

This clonotype was seen repeatedly, ten times or more. The chain couples TRBV29-1 to TRBJ1-1; no definite D call. Trimming took 4 bases from V and 0 from J, leaving 9 bases between them. The CDR3 contains 13 residues. Germline CDR1 reads SQVTM; CDR2 reads ANQGSEA. The CDR3, as DNA: TGCAGCGTTGCGATAAACGTGAACACTGAAGCTTTCTTT. Its protein product is CSVAINVNTEAFF.

This clonotype came up a few times. This chain connects TRBV13 to TRBJ2-7, with a tentative D call TRBD2 (6 bases). This CDR3 is built from 14 residues. Trimming removed 5 bases at V and 5 bases at J, with 16 bases between. The germline gives CDR1 PRHDT, CDR2 FYEKMQ (reference sequence). The CDR3 nucleotides are TGTGCCAGCAGCCCGACGGGCGGGGTACACGAGCAGTACTTC. It codes for CASSPTGGVHEQYF.

This clonotype was seen many times. V usage is TRBV28 and J usage is TRBJ1-1; D call uncertain. The CDR3 totals 14 residues. V was pared by 8 bases and J by 3 bases, with 16 bases between. Germline CDR1 is MDHEN and CDR2 is SYDVKM. The CDR3 region has the DNA TGTGCCAGCGGTCCGGTATTACTGGACACTGAAGCTTTCTTT. It translates to CASGPVLLDTEAFF.

The table lists this clonotype with a few counts. V is TRBV28 and J is TRBJ2-2, with 7 bases fitting TRBD2. CDR1 and CDR2 from the germline V gene are MDHEN and SYDVKM. V trimming: 3 bases; J trimming: 3 bases; junction bases outside the gene matches: 4. This CDR3 is built from 15 residues. CDR3: CASSFPGRDTGELFF. The CDR3, as DNA: TGTGCCAGCAGTTTCCCAGGGAGGGACACCGGGGAGCTGTTTTTT.

About this clonotype itself: The junction differs from germline at one of its ends, possibly a read error. The V call is TRBV20-1, the J call TRBJ1-4; a weak D match, TRBD1 (5 bases). The germline CDR1 and CDR2 sequences are DFQATT and SNEGSKA (reference sequence). The length of the CDR3 is 13 residues. In DNA form, the CDR3 reads TGCAGTGCCAGAGGCGGACACGGTGAAAAACTGTTTTTT. As protein: CSARGGHGEKLFF.

This clonotype was seen many times. This sequence joins TRBV20-1 and TRBJ1-4; the D gene is possibly TRBD1 (5 bases). The CDR3 is 14 amino acids. V was pared by 6 bases and J by 5 bases, with 16 bases between. The V gene's germline CDR1 is DFQATT and CDR2 SNEGSKA (reference sequence). The CDR3 DNA is TGCAGTGCAGGCAGGGATTGGCAGAATGAAAAACTGTTTTTT. It yields the protein CSAGRDWQNEKLFF.

This clonotype has at least ten counts. The chain links TRBV2 to TRBJ2-5, with 9 bases that match TRBD1. Losses at the gene ends were 7 bases for V and 5 bases for J; bases not matched to a gene: 8. Germline V lookup: CDR1 SNHLY, CDR2 FYNNEI. CDR3 length: 14 amino acids. The CDR3 region has the DNA TGTGCCAGCACCTCGGACAGGGGCTACGAGACCCAGTACTTC. Protein product: CASTSDRGYETQYF.

This clonotype was seen at least ten times. The J gene is TRBJ2-7, the V gene TRBV11-3; 7 bases line up with TRBD1. CDR1 is SGHNT, CDR2 YENEEA, per germline. With V trimmed by 5 bases and J by 1 base, 11 bases remained unmatched. The CDR3 contains 16 residues. The CDR3 loop is CASSLRTGSTSYEQYF. CDR3 in DNA: TGTGCCAGCAGCCTCCGGACAGGCTCTACTTCCTACGAGCAGTACTTC.

The chain links TRBV20-1 to TRBJ1-2, with D perhaps matching TRBD1 (5 bases). This CDR3 contains 14 residues. Germline V gives CDR1 DFQATT, CDR2 SNEGSKA (reference sequence). Trimming shortened V by 1 base and J by 8 bases, and 17 bases separated the two germline ends. The CDR3 region has the DNA TGCAGTGCTAGAGTACCGGGGGGAATTAGGGGCTACACCTTC. Protein product: CSARVPGGIRGYTF.

This clonotype was counted at least ten times. The CDR3 bases are TGTGCCAGCAGGGGCCGGACGATTAAGGCTTTCTTT. Translated, it gives CASRGRTIKAFF. This chain connects TRBV28 to TRBJ1-1, with D unclear. Germline V gives CDR1 MDHEN, CDR2 SYDVKM. V dropped 6 bases and J dropped 11 bases, with 16 bases sitting between them. CDR3 length equals 12 residues. The full variable domain, completed using reference TRBV28 and TRBJ1-1, is DVKVTQSSRYLVKRTGEKVFLECVQDMDHENMFWYRQDPGLGLRLIYFSYDVKMKEKGDIPEGYSVSREKKERFSLILESASTNQTSMYLCASRGRTIKAFFGQGTRLTVV.

In the case of this clonotype: With a much larger clone just one base away, this may be a read error. The rearrangement uses TRBV7-3 and TRBJ1-1, with D tentatively TRBD1 (5 bases). This CDR3 contains 15 residues. Deletions cut 1 base from V and 5 bases from J, with 14 bases between. Looked up from germline, CDR1 is SGHTA and CDR2 is FQGTGA. In DNA form, the CDR3 reads TGTGCCAGCAGCTTAATTTCTGGGGGGAAGACTGAAGCTTTCTTT. This translates into CASSLISGGKTEAFF.

The chain employs TRBV29-1 and TRBJ2-3, with 9 bases lining up with TRBD2. The V segment lost 0 bases and the J segment 7 bases; nucleotides outside the gene matches: 11. Germline V gene lookup returns CDR1 SQVTM and CDR2 ANQGSEA. This CDR3 is 16 amino acids long. Written as DNA, the CDR3 is TGCAGCGTTGAAGACGCCGGCGGGAGGGCTTCTCATACGCAGTATTTT. Translating gives CSVEDAGGRASHTQYF.

In its sample, this clonotype was seen many times. V and J are TRBV7-9 and TRBJ1-1, with 8 nucleotides matching TRBD1. The V gene end was trimmed by 5 bases and the J gene end by 8 bases; junction bases not matched to a gene: 13. The CDR3 loop spans 15 amino acids. In germline, CDR1 is SEHNR, CDR2 FQNEAQ (reference sequence). CDR3 DNA: TGTGCCAGCAGCCAGATGGGGCAGGGGGCCATGGAAGCTTTCTTT. It yields the protein CASSQMGQGAMEAFF. Full variable domain (missing parts from reference TRBV7-9 and TRBJ1-1): DTGVSQNPRHKITKRGQNVTFRCDPISEHNRLYWYRQTLGQGPEFLTYFQNEAQLEKSRLLSDRFSAERPKGSFSTLEIQRTEQGDSAMYLCASSQMGQGAMEAFFGQGTRLTVV.

CDR3 in DNA: TGTGCCAGCAGACCTACACCGTCGTCGGTTGAAAAACTGTTTTTT. Amino acids: CASRPTPSSVEKLFF. The chain links TRBV6-2 or TRBV6-3 to TRBJ1-4, with no clear D. The CDR3 covers 15 residues. Trimming shortened V by 6 bases and J by 7 bases, and 18 bases separated the two germline ends. Germline values: CDR1 MNHEY, CDR2 SVGEGT.